This T cell receptor (beta chain) was sequenced in a study of Ad26.COV2.S vaccination and SARS-CoV-2 variants. The table came from immunoSEQ multiplex PCR; TCRdb's copy has only in-frame clones and leaves some out. The sample records approximately 300,000 clones, roughly 84% being singletons. This clone was seen once. Treatment noted: roughly 20 received Ad26.COV2.S at low or high dose, single or two shots; roughly five received placebo; per-sample allocation not given. Samples analyzed were those drawn on day 63 after the first vaccine or placebo injection. Aged 18-55 years, donor was enrolled in Boston around 2020. Germline-derived CDR1 and CDR2 are MNHNS and SASEGT. The CDR3 loop spans 16 amino acids. V was clipped by 1 base and J by 2 bases, with 11 bases between them.

V usage is TRBV6-1 and J usage is TRBJ1-4; D possibly corresponds to TRBD1 (5 bases). Sample: peripheral blood, taken in a trial of Ad26.COV2.S vaccine versus placebo. The sequence was obtained from a person between 18 and 65 years old who received the Ad26.COV2.S COVID-19 vaccine or a placebo. This CDR3 reads CASSEGWGTTNEKLFF. CDR3 nucleotide sequence: TGTGCCAGCAGTGAAGGATGGGGGACCACTAATGAAAAACTGTTTTTT.